This TCR beta chain originates from a study of control samples from healthy donors and cancer patients. Trimming cost V 1 base and J 2 bases, with 17 bases left between them. This CDR3 has 17 residues. Germline CDR1 and CDR2: MGHRA and YSYEKL. Here immunoSEQ multiplex PCR was the method, and the copy in TCRdb shows in-frame clones only, minus some. Here the sample spans around 80,000 clones, roughly 89% being singletons. Sequencing was done on a sample of blood. This TCR derives from a man aged 50 to 59 in good health. The rearrangement links TRBV4-1 to TRBJ2-5; TRBD1 is a possible D gene (5 bases). The CDR3 nucleotides are TGCGCCAGCAGCCAAGTTAAACTGGCAGGGCTACAAGAGACCCAGTACTTC. This codes for CASSQVKLAGLQETQYF.